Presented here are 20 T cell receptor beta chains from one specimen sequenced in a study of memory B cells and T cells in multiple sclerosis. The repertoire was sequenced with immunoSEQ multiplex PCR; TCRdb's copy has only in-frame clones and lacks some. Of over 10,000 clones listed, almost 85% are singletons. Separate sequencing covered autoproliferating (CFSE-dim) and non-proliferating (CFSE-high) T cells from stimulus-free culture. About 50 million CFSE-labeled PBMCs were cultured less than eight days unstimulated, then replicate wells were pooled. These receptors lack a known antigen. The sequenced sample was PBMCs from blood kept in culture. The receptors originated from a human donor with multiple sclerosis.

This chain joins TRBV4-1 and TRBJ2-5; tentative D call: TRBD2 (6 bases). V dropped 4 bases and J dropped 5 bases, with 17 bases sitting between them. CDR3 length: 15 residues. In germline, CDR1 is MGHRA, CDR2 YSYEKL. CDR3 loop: CASSLLTGAEETQYF. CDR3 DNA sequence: TGCGCCAGCAGCCTCCTGACGGGAGCGGAGGAGACCCAGTACTTC.

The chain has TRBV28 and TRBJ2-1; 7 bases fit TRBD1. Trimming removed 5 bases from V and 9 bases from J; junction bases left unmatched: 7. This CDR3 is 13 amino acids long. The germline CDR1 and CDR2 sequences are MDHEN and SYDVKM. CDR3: CASSAIQGVEQFF. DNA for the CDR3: TGTGCCAGCAGTGCGATCCAGGGGGTTGAGCAGTTCTTC.

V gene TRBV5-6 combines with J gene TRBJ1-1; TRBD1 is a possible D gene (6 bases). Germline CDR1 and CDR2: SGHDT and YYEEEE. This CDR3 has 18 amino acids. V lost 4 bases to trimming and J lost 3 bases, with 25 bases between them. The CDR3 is CASSTSGQGRKRDTEAFF. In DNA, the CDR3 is TGTGCCAGCAGCACGAGTGGCCAGGGGCGTAAGAGGGACACTGAAGCTTTCTTT.

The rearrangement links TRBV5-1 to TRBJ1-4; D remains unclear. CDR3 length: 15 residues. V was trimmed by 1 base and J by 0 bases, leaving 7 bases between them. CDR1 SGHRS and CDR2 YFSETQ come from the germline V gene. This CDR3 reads CASSLHPSTNEKLFF. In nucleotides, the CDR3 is TGCGCCAGCAGCTTGCACCCATCAACTAATGAAAAACTGTTTTTT.

The CDR3 DNA sequence: TGTGCCAGCAGCGTAGACAGGGGGTCCTTTGGCTACACCTTC. This codes for CASSVDRGSFGYTF. The chain links TRBV9 to TRBJ1-2; 8 nucleotides agree with TRBD1. The CDR3 contains 14 residues. Trimming cost V 0 bases and J 7 bases; bases outside gene matches: 5. Germline lookup yields CDR1 SGDLS and CDR2 YYNGEE.

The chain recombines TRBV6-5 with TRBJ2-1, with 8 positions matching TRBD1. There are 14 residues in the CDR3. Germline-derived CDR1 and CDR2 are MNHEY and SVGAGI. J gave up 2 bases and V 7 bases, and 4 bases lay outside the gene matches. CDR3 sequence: CASTGTGPYNEQFF. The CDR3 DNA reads TGTGCCAGCACCGGGACAGGCCCCTACAATGAGCAGTTCTTC.

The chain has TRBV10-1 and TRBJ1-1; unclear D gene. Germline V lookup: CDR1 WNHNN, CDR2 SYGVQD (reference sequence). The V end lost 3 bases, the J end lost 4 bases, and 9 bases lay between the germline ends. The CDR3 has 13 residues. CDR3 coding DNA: TGCGCCAGCAGTGAAAGCGGAACCACTGAAGCTTTCTTT. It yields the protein CASSESGTTEAFF.

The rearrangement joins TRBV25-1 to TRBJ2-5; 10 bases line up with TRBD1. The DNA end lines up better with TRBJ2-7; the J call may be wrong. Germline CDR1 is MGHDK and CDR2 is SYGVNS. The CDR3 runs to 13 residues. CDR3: CASMTGGRYEQYF. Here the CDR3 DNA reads TGTGCCAGCATGACAGGGGGCCGGTACGAGCAGTACTTC.

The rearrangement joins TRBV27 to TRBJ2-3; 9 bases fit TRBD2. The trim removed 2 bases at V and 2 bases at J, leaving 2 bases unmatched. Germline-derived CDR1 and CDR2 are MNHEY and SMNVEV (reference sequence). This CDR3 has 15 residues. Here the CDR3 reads CASSLLAGSTDTQYF. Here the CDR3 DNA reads TGTGCCAGCAGTTTACTAGCGGGATCCACAGATACGCAGTATTTT.

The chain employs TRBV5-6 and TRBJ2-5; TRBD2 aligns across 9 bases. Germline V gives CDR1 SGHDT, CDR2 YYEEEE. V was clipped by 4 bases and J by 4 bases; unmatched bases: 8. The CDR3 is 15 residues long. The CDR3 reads CASSLLAGVGETQYF. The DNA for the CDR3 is TGTGCCAGCAGCCTACTAGCGGGTGTGGGAGAGACCCAGTACTTC.

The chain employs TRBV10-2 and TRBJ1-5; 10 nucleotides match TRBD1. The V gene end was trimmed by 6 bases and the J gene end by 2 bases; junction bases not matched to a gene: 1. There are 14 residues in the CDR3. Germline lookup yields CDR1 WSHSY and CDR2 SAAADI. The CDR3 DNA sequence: TGCGCCAGCAGGGGGACAGGGGGCAATCAGCCCCAGCATTTT. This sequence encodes CASRGTGGNQPQHF.

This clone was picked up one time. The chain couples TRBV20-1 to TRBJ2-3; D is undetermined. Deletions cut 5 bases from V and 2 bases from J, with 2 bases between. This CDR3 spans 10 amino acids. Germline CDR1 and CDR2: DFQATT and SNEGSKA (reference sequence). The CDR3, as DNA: TGCAGTGCTCCCACAGATACGCAGTATTTT. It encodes CSAPTDTQYF.

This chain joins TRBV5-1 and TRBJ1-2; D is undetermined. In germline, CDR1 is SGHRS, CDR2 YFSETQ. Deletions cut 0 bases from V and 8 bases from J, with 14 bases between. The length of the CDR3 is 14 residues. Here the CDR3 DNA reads TGCGCCAGCAGCTTGGCCACCCCCGGCCAGGGCTACACCTTC. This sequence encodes CASSLATPGQGYTF.

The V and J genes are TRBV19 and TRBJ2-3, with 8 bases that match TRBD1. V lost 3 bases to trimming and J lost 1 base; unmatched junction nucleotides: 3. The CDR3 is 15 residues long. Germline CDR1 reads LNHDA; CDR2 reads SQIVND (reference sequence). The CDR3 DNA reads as TGTGCCAGTAGTATTCAGGGGGCCGGCACAGATACGCAGTATTTT. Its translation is CASSIQGAGTDTQYF.

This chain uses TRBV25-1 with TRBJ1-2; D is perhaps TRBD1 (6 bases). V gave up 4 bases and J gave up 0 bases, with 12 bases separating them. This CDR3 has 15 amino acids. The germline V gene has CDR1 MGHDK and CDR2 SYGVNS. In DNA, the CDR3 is TGTGCCAGCAGTGCCGACAGGCTTACTAACTATGGCTACACCTTC. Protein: CASSADRLTNYGYTF.

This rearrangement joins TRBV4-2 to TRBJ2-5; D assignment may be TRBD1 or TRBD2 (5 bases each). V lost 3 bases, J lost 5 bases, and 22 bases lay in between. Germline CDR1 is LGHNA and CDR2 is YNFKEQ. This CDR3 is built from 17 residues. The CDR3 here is CASSHGGPGRSEETQYF. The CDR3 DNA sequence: TGTGCCAGCAGCCATGGCGGCCCGGGACGATCGGAGGAGACCCAGTACTTC.

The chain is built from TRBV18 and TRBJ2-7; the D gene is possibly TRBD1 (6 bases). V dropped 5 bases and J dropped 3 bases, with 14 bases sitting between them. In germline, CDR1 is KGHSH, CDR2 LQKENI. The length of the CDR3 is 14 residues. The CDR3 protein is CASSATTGGYEQYF. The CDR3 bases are TGTGCCAGCTCAGCGACGACAGGAGGCTACGAGCAGTACTTC.

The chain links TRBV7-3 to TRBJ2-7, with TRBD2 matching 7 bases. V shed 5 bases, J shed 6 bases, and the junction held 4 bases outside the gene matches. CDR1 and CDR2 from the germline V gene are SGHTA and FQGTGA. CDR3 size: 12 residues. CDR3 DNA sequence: TGTGCCAGCAGCCCATCTAGCGGCGAGCAGTACTTC. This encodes CASSPSSGEQYF.

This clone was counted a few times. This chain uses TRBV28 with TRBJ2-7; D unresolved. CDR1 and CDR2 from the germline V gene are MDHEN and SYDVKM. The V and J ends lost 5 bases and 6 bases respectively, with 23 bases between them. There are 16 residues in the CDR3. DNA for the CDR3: TGTGCCAGCAGTCCAGTCCCCCTCCTCGTCCCTCGCGAGCAGTACTTC. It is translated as CASSPVPLLVPREQYF.

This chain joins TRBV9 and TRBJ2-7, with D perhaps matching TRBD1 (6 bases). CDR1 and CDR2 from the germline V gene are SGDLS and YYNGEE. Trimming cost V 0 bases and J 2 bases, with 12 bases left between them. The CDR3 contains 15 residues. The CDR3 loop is CASSVEVGAPYEQYF. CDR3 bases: TGTGCCAGCAGCGTAGAAGTGGGGGCGCCCTACGAGCAGTACTTC.